This TCR beta chain originates from a study of T cell clonotyping in hematopoietic cell transplantation (TCRdb year 2021). In terms of the full investigation: Recipient samples taken before transplant were obtained following cytoreduction. In the study, over a hundred blood samples were gathered from roughly 33 consecutive transplant recipients and their related donors. Recruitment of patients ran from late 2015 to early 2017, and follow-up continued until late 2020 or until death.

The sample's time point, from its label and the paper: recipient sample about 28 days before transplant, after cytoreduction. Recipient blood was collected about 28 days before transplant and at days 30, 100 and 180 after transplant. Nuclei Lysis Solution was used to extract genomic DNA from fresh or cryopreserved unfractionated peripheral blood mononuclear cells. For this clone: Its antigen target is currently unknown. No clone much larger than this one lies a single base away; base qualities are absent.

Study-wide conclusions, independent of this receptor: Inverse Simpson Index values from donors and from recipients before transplant predicted broader TCR repertoire diversity after transplant. After transplant, TCR diversity in recipients dropped, and pathologically expanded clonotypes increased progressively from day 30 to day 180. Only a small fraction of recipient repertoires overlapped donor repertoires, with over 97% appearing de novo at the given depth. The sample size was limited and the cells went unsorted, which meant the CD4 and CD8 repertoire contributions could not be told apart.

The immunoSEQ assay, a bias-controlled multiplex PCR with V- and J-specific primers, was used to amplify TCR beta CDR3 regions from genomic DNA. A second PCR step added a proprietary barcode and Illumina adapter sequences to the CDR3 amplicons. CDR3 libraries were sequenced on an Illumina MiSeq instrument. Turning to the authors' computational methods: Export and quality control were performed with immunoSEQ Analyzer 3.0, and downstream analyses were performed with R Bioconductor and Immunarch. Only productive rearrangements in the normalized downsampled data set went into calculating the repertoire metrics. Clonotypes larger than 5 templates in the normalized cohort were defined as pathologically expanded. The Inverse Simpson Index was used to measure repertoire diversity. The non-normalized data set was used for CMV-specificity analyses so that all clonotypes could be captured. TCRdb stores this immuneACCESS table with in-frame sequences only. Part of the clones is absent; in the studies checked, under half of the shortfall reflects unresolved V genes, and no reason is known for the rest. V and J calls and clone size are copied from that table; D and trimming were computed from the DNA. The sample table lists fewer than 50,000 clones, 85% to 90% of them with a count of one. The ten largest clonotypes hold 5.9% of the sample.

Trimming removed 4 bases from V and 0 bases from J, leaving 13 bases between the germline ends. Including the terminal cysteine and phenylalanine, the CDR3 comprises 15 residues. Kept here is only the CDR3 DNA, which spans 45 bases and is read in frame from base 1. CDR1 and CDR2 are drawn from the germline V gene (reference sequence): SEHNR, FQNEAQ. The origin of this receptor is a man in his fifties or sixties with biphenotypic leukemia. Some clones in this sample may be carry-over from other donors' samples. The sequences come from peripheral blood mononuclear cells, collected before stem cell transplant. This chain joins TRBV7-9 to TRBJ2-7, with TRBD2 tentatively as D gene (6 bases match). The CDR3 region has the sequence CASSSLPSVSYEQYF. The sequenced DNA is TGTGCCAGCAGCTCACTTCCTAGCGTCTCCTACGAGCAGTACTTC.